This TCR beta chain was recovered during a study of graft-versus-host responses after intestinal transplantation. Study-level background: Recipients uniformly received anti-thymocyte globulin induction, followed by tacrolimus and steroids for roughly 3 years.

Germline lookup yields CDR1 SGHRS and CDR2 YFSETQ. There are 15 residues in the CDR3. With 2 bases clipped from V and 1 base from J, the junction kept 3 bases outside the gene matches. Notes on this clone: Its antigen is unknown.

The protocol was immunoSEQ multiplex PCR, while the TCRdb copy is restricted to in-frame clones and leaves out a portion. The repertoire holds about 90,000 clones, roughly 91% seen once, with approximately 1.1% in the top ten. Overall study findings and caveats: High graft-versus-host to host-versus-graft clonal ratios were found in allografts of patients who had graft-donor T cell macrochimerism. There were GvH clones found in recipient marrow, and some of them appeared first in ileum or blood.

Sample: unstimulated CD8+ T cells sorted from spleen or lymph node cells, taken before transplant. This chain uses TRBV5-1 with TRBJ2-4, with TRBD1 matching 7 bases. The sequence derives from a human donor who was the organ donor for an intestinal transplant. As DNA, the CDR3 is TGCGCCAGCAGCTTCACACAGGGGGCCAAAAACATTCAGTACTTC. It yields the protein CASSFTQGAKNIQYF.